This entry features one TCR beta chain sequence. Its antigen is not known. The data stem from a study of cytomegalovirus exposure and HLA in healthy donors. Study outcomes and limitations: Productive rates of about 90% or about 30% were seen for most TCR beta V segments in an earlier analysis. With later analysis, a missense DCLRE1C variant became linked to TCR beta V- and J-gene trimming.

PCR was performed using 60 Vbeta and 13 Jbeta primers. The assay was immunoSEQ multiplex PCR, and TCRdb's table has in-frame clones only and misses some. The sample has about 130,000 clones, roughly 80% seen once; the top ten hold 1.2%. When sampled, the donors appeared nominally healthy, though they likely had unrecorded immune exposures. The CDR3 has 14 residues. The V gene's germline CDR1 is LNHDA and CDR2 SQIVND (reference sequence). V was pared by 1 base and J by 0 bases, with 4 bases between. Sequenced sample: PBMCs. The sequence came from a man aged 50 to 59 in good health and CMV-seronegative. This chain joins TRBV19 and TRBJ1-5; D is uncertain. The CDR3 protein is CASSIASSNQPQHF. In nucleotides, the CDR3 is TGTGCCAGTAGTATAGCTAGTAGCAATCAGCCCCAGCATTTT.